The T cell receptor beta chain described here comes from a study of shared clonotypes between healthy human individuals. Assay used: immunoSEQ multiplex PCR; TCRdb lists only in-frame clones, some missing. The top ten hold approximately 0.38% of the sample, which has roughly 1,500,000 clones, less than 99% seen once. The CDR3 is 18 amino acids. In germline, CDR1 is MNHEY, CDR2 SMNVEV (reference sequence). V dropped 4 bases and J dropped 0; count of bases not matched to a gene: 6. Sequencing used naive CD4+ T cells sorted from blood. Subset: CD45RA+ positively selected. This chain uses TRBV27 with TRBJ2-6; 10 bases fit TRBD1. The receptor's source is a man under 40 in good health. CDR3 protein: CASSSGTGARSGANVLTF. The CDR3 nucleotides are TGTGCCAGCAGTTCCGGGACAGGGGCACGCTCTGGGGCCAACGTCCTGACTTTC.